The 15 T cell receptor beta chains below come from one sample, sequenced in a study of tumor-infiltrating lymphocytes in primary liver carcinoma. Blood RNA was derived from unsorted whole blood, and germline DNA was extracted too. TCR beta cDNA was made from 500 ng total RNA with a constant-region primer. It was through three nested multiplex PCR rounds of slightly modified ARM-PCR that TCR beta libraries arose. A C-beta reverse primer and TRBV1-TRBV30 forward primers served in each of the first two PCR rounds, at around 10 cycles apiece. MiXCR, run by TCRdb on the multiplex PCR reads, gives a single entry per CDR3 protein. The sample consists of about 350,000 distinct CDR3 sequences, almost 65% of them appearing once. Sequences were obtained from peripheral blood. These receptors were obtained from a man aged 35-49 years with primary liver carcinoma and hepatitis B virus infection.

The V and J genes are TRBV29-1 and TRBJ1-1; D gene unclear. Germline V gene lookup returns CDR1 SQVTM and CDR2 ANQGSEA. V lost 3 bases and J lost 4, with 12 bases in between. The CDR3 length is 13 residues. In DNA, the CDR3 is TGCAGCGTTGACAACTATCGGGGCACTGAAGCTTTCTTT. Translated: CSVDNYRGTEAFF.

This clonotype is medium-sized in the sample. The J gene is TRBJ1-1, the V gene TRBV11-2; possible D gene TRBD1, 5 bases. The CDR3 consists of 13 residues. V lost 4 bases and J lost 5, with 11 bases in between. Germline CDR1 reads SGHAT; CDR2 reads FQNNGV. The CDR3: CASSSGPKTEAFF. CDR3 DNA: TGTGCCAGCAGCTCAGGGCCCAAAACTGAAGCTTTCTTT.

This clonotype was seen more than once but under ten times. A junction boundary mismatches the germline segment, possibly from a read error. This chain uses TRBV11-2 with TRBJ1-6; TRBD1 aligns across 7 bases. The CDR3 runs 16 residues. Germline V gives CDR1 SGHAT, CDR2 FQNNGV. The DNA of the CDR3 is TGTGCCAGCAGCCCCACCGGGACAGAGTATAATTCACCACTCCACTTT. It translates to CASSPTGTEYNSPLHF.

Comment on this clonotype: The junction and the germline gene differ at one end; a read error may be behind it. This CDR3 reads CAISYSAENTGRSYNEQFF. The CDR3 region has the DNA TGCGCCATCAGTTACTCCGCGGAAAACACAGGGAGATCTTACAATGAGCAGTTCTTC. V and J are TRBV6-6 and TRBJ2-1, with D maybe TRBD1 (6 bases). This CDR3 contains 19 residues. Germline CDR1 MNHNY, CDR2 SVGAGI (reference sequence).

Turning to this clonotype: A much larger clonotype is one base distant, so this may be a read error. The gene calls are TRBV6-5 and TRBJ1-3, with a tentative D call TRBD1 (5 bases). This CDR3 has 15 amino acids. Germline-derived CDR1 and CDR2 are MNHEY and SVGAGI. The DNA for the CDR3 is TGTGTCAGCAGTTGGTCTGGGGACCATGGAAACACCATATATTTT. This encodes CVSSWSGDHGNTIYF.

This clonotype came up many times. The rearrangement joins TRBV6-2 or TRBV6-3 to TRBJ2-7, with 8 bases aligning to TRBD2. This CDR3 has 16 amino acids. The J segment lost 2 bases and the V segment lost 2 bases, leaving 8 bases of the junction unmatched. Per germline, CDR1 MNHEY and CDR2 SVGEGT. The DNA for the CDR3 is TGTGCCAGCAGTTACCCTAGCGGGCGAGGGACCTACGAGCAGTACTTC. Translating it yields CASSYPSGRGTYEQYF.

The V and J genes are TRBV11-3 and TRBJ2-5; 7 nucleotides match TRBD2. Losses at the gene ends were 4 bases for V and 2 bases for J; bases not matched to a gene: 7. Germline-derived CDR1 and CDR2 are SGHNT and YENEEA. CDR3 length: 15 amino acids. This CDR3 reads CASSSGGTVQETQYF. The DNA of the CDR3 is TGTGCCAGCAGCTCGGGAGGTACAGTACAAGAGACCCAGTACTTC.

This chain joins TRBV5-1 and TRBJ1-1; 8 positions match TRBD1. Trimming took 4 bases from V and 4 from J; bases not matched to a gene: 12. CDR1 and CDR2 (germline): SGHRS, YFSETQ. This CDR3 has 16 amino acids. For the CDR3, the DNA is TGCGCCAGCAGCCCCCGAACAGGGGGGGAAAGCACTGAAGCTTTCTTT. This translates into CASSPRTGGESTEAFF.

This clonotype was counted at least ten times. The chain employs TRBV11-2 and TRBJ2-3; 9 bases match TRBD2. The CDR3 extends over 17 amino acids. Per germline, CDR1 SGHAT and CDR2 FQNNGV. With V trimmed by 4 bases and J by 3 bases, 11 bases remained unmatched. This CDR3 is CASSSYIGTSLTDTQYF. CDR3 coding DNA: TGTGCCAGCAGCTCTTATATTGGGACTAGCCTGACAGATACGCAGTATTTT.

Only one count was recorded for this clonotype. CDR3 in DNA: TGTGCCAGCAGCTTACACTACACCGGGGATATGTTTTTT. Protein product: CASSLHYTGDMFF. This chain connects TRBV11-2 to TRBJ2-2; TRBD2 might be the D (5 bases). This CDR3 has 13 residues. Germline CDR1 is SGHAT and CDR2 is FQNNGV. The V end lost 2 bases, the J end lost 15 bases, and 16 bases lay between the germline ends. Looking up the rest from reference TRBV11-2 and TRBJ2-2 gives the full variable domain: EAGVAQSPRYKIIEKRQSVAFWCNPISGHATLYWYQQILGQGPKLLIQFQNNGVVDDSQLPKDRFSAERLKGVDSTLKIQPAKLEDSAVYLCASSLHYTGDMFFGEGSRLTVL.

Concerning this clonotype: A read error may be the cause here, since a much bigger clone is one base away. The V gene is TRBV7-8, the J gene TRBJ1-5; tentative D call: TRBD1 (5 bases). The J call may be faulty, since TRBJ2-3 better matches the DNA end. This CDR3 region has 14 residues. Germline CDR1 is SGHVS and CDR2 is FQNEAQ. The CDR3, as DNA: TGTGCCAGCAGCGACAGAAATAGCAATCAGCCCCAGTATTTT. This gives the protein CASSDRNSNQPQYF.

This chain connects TRBV30 to TRBJ2-7; 8 bases fit TRBD1. Per the germline V gene, CDR1 is GTSNPN and CDR2 is SVGIG (reference sequence). V lost 1 base and J lost 9; bases outside the gene matches: 5. The CDR3 loop spans 12 amino acids. The CDR3 DNA follows: TGTGCCTGGAGTGGGACAGGGTGGAGGCAGTACTTC. Protein: CAWSGTGWRQYF.

Regarding this clonotype: An end of the junction differs from the germline gene, which may be a read error. The gene calls are TRBV11-3 and TRBJ2-1, with TRBD2 matching 9 bases. The CDR3 loop spans 17 amino acids. The V gene's germline CDR1 is SGHNT and CDR2 YENEEA. The CDR3 region is CASCLDHTEAGGRRQFF. The CDR3 DNA reads TGTGCCAGCTGCTTAGACCATACTGAGGCGGGAGGGCGCAGGCAGTTCTTC. The full variable domain, with the rest looked up from reference TRBV11-3 and TRBJ2-1, is EAGVVQSPRYKIIEKKQPVAFWCNPISGHNTLYWYLQNLGQGPELLIRYENEEAVDDSQLPKDRFSAERLKGVDSTLKIQPAELGDSAVYLCASCLDHTEAGGRRQFFGPGTRLTVL.

V and J are TRBV30 and TRBJ2-1; no definite D call. This CDR3 spans 14 amino acids. The germline V and J ends were trimmed by 2 bases and 7 bases, with 15 bases remaining between them. Germline-derived CDR1 and CDR2 are GTSNPN and SVGIG (reference sequence). CDR3 in amino acids: CAWSLSPGSNEQFF. The CDR3 region has the DNA TGTGCCTGGAGTCTCTCACCGGGTTCGAATGAGCAGTTCTTC.

The rearrangement joins TRBV5-1 to TRBJ2-7, with D maybe TRBD2 (6 bases). Germline-derived CDR1 and CDR2 are SGHRS and YFSETQ. This CDR3 is built from 17 residues. Trimming cost V 4 bases and J 5 bases, with 25 bases left between them. The CDR3 region is CASSLSITWGEGNEQYF. As DNA, the CDR3 is TGCGCCAGCAGCCTCTCGATAACGTGGGGGGAAGGAAACGAGCAGTACTTC.